Here is one T cell receptor (beta chain) with its context. Its antigen remains undetermined. Base quality data are lacking; no much larger clone is found one base away. The record originates from a study of shared clonotypes between healthy human individuals (dated by TCRdb to the early 2020s). A note on the overall study: The cohort included three men and a couple of women between 18 and 49 years of age. For each donor, three plates each were used for CD4 naive and CD4 memory, two plates were used for CD8 naive, and one plate was used for CD8 memory. The study deeply sequenced blood TCR repertoires of five healthy adults to estimate repertoire size and the extent of clonotype sharing between individuals. Different laboratories and diverse techniques were used to prepare libraries and sequence TCR repertoires, to increase sequencing depth and limit assay-specific biases. Between about 0.94 and 10 billion PBMCs per donor were obtained by leukapheresis.

What the study reported, not specific to this receptor: Compared with non-shared clonotypes, clonotypes shared by all four sorted-subset donors had higher generation probabilities. Because the study included a small number of donors, the genetic and exposure-history diversity represented was limited. Sampling was restricted to blood, and TCR repertoires in tissue are likely to differ from TCR repertoires in blood. When a handful of donors were compared, the shared fraction of clonotypes was about 5% for naive CD4, about 4% for naive CD8, roughly 2.3% for memory CD4, and 0.35% to 0.4% for memory CD8. Even with the large sequencing depth, rarefaction of the sorted-subset datasets indicated that sequencing was incomplete. Based on pairwise subsampling, the degree of clonotype sharing among donors was expected to be affected by sequencing depth. Larger estimated clonotype richness was generally found for naive subsets than for memory subsets.

The donors were healthy, HIV-negative adults with no recently reported acute infections or vaccinations. Every donor was a Caucasian adult residing in Nashville, Tennessee, USA. Magnetic negative selection was used to enrich CD4+ T cells, after which naive cells were positively selected on CD45RA and the negative fraction became the memory subset. Blood was collected by leukapheresis, and PBMCs were isolated by Ficoll-Histopaque density gradient centrifugation and then cryopreserved in liquid nitrogen vapor phase. Purity and quantity of every magnetically sorted T cell population were checked by analytical flow cytometry. Each sorted fraction had its genomic DNA isolated and then quantified by UV absorbance on a Nanodrop 2000c. Ends trimmed: V by 1 base, J by 1 base; bases unmatched to a gene: 6. The germline V gene gives CDR1 as MDHEN and CDR2 as SYDVKM. Measured from the cysteine to the phenylalanine, the CDR3 is 18 residues long. Only CDR3 DNA remains: 54 bases, in frame from the first base.

Using the deep immunoSEQ assay, TCR CDR3 regions were amplified from genomic DNA by multiplex PCR. Genomic DNA extracted from each cell subset was distributed evenly over all wells of several immunoSEQ 96-well plates, and each plate served as one replicate. For sorted subsets, each replicate PCR was loaded with 200 to 250 ng genomic DNA, equivalent to 25,000 to 35,000 T cell genomes. The purified libraries were quantified using a Qubit 3.0 fluorometer, sized with a Bioanalyzer 2100, and then quantified again using the KAPA Library Quantification kit. Every immunoSEQ 96-well plate was sequenced on a dedicated single-read 150-cycle Illumina NextSeq 550 flow cell. On the study's bioinformatics: Because the immunoSEQ output held only junctional sequences and lacked quality scores, the filtering could not match the filtering applied to full-length reads. To assign V/J genes and CDR3, sequences were annotated using PyIR, a Python wrapper for IgBLAST v1.9, with IMGT germline references. Reads were filtered out if the reads had weak V/J assignments (E-value above 1e-6), no CDR3, stop codons, out-of-frame junctions, or ambiguous translated residues. V3J clonotypes were defined by identical inferred V gene, J gene, and CDR3 amino acid sequence. To compute the percentage overlap between repertoires, the number of shared unique clonotypes was divided by the size of the smaller repertoire. RTK rarefaction, the Chao1 estimator, and Recon v2.1 estimates of unobserved clonotypes were used to assess repertoire richness. OLGA was used to compute generation probabilities for all TCRbeta clonotypes that the gDNA method yielded from a handful of donors. TCRdb's version of the immuneACCESS table is confined to in-frame rearrangements and falls short of the full clone set. An unresolved V gene accounts for under half of the shortfall where checked; the remainder is of unknown origin. Clonal size and the V and J genes are those of that table, whereas D and trimming came from the DNA. For this sample the table gives roughly 170,000 clones, of which 60% to 75% were detected only once. The ten most abundant clones make up less than 11% of the sample.

What was sequenced was memory CD4+ T cells sorted from blood. The cell subset or site label, as the study defines it: CD45RA-negative fraction. Recombination connected TRBV28 to TRBJ2-2; TRBD2 lines up with 10 middle nucleotides. The clonotype was recovered from a man aged 25-45 years in good health. The CDR3 corresponds to CASSLLYSGRQNTGELFF. The nucleotide sequence is TGTGCCAGCAGTTTATTGTATAGCGGGAGGCAGAACACCGGGGAGCTGTTTTTT. The entire variable domain, with the stretches around the CDR3 drawn from the reference TRBV28 and TRBJ2-2 proteins, is DVKVTQSSRYLVKRTGEKVFLECVQDMDHENMFWYRQDPGLGLRLIYFSYDVKMKEKGDIPEGYSVSREKKERFSLILESASTNQTSMYLCASSLLYSGRQNTGELFFGEGSRLTVL.